Below are 14 T cell receptor beta chains sequenced from a single sample in a study of shared clonotypes between healthy human individuals. The method was immunoSEQ multiplex PCR; TCRdb's version includes in-frame clones alone and lacks a portion of them. The sample includes under 600,000 clones, 95% to 98% of them seen just once. Sample: naive CD4+ T cells sorted from blood. This sample's subset: CD45RA+ positively selected. All receptors derive from a woman under 40 in good health.

V usage is TRBV7-6 and J usage is TRBJ2-7, with D possibly being TRBD2 (6 bases). The CDR3 covers 17 residues. Trimming left V 4 bases short and J 0 bases short, with 19 bases between. Per the germline V gene, CDR1 is SGHVS and CDR2 is FNYEAQ. The CDR3: CASSSRGLRESSYEQYF. CDR3 DNA sequence: TGTGCCAGCAGCTCCCGGGGCCTACGGGAGTCCTCCTACGAGCAGTACTTC. Variable domain in full (rest from reference TRBV7-6 and TRBJ2-7): GAGVSQSPRYKVTKRGQDVALRCDPISGHVSLYWYRQALGQGPEFLTYFNYEAQQDKSGLPNDRFSAERPEGSISTLTIQRTEQRDSAMYRCASSSRGLRESSYEQYFGPGTRLTVT.

This chain joins TRBV16 and TRBJ2-7; D might be TRBD2 (7 bases). V lost 3 bases and J 7 bases, leaving 19 bases between the germline ends. CDR1 is KGHSY, CDR2 FQNENV, per germline. The CDR3 covers 15 residues. The CDR3: CASSHLQQGREEQYF. For the CDR3, the DNA is TGTGCCAGCAGCCACTTACAGCAGGGGAGGGAGGAGCAGTACTTC.

V gene TRBV2 combines with J gene TRBJ2-7; weak D call: TRBD1 (6 bases). V was clipped by 10 bases and J by 6 bases, with 13 bases between them. CDR3 size: 11 residues. Germline V CDR1 and CDR2: SNHLY, FYNNEI. CDR3 region: CATQQGPEQYF. The CDR3 nucleotides read TGTGCCACCCAACAGGGCCCCGAGCAGTACTTC.

In DNA form, the CDR3 reads TGTGCCAGCAGCTTAGTTGGCCGCGGGGGCGAGCAGTTCTTC. Its protein is CASSLVGRGGEQFF. The chain has TRBV7-2 and TRBJ2-1; D may be TRBD2 (7 bases). Germline V gene sequence: CDR1 SGHTA, CDR2 FQGNSA. This CDR3 has 14 residues. V was clipped by 1 base and J by 10 bases, with 14 bases between them.

The CDR3 protein is CASSLAGGSGANVLTF. In DNA, the CDR3 is TGCGCCAGCAGCTTGGCAGGAGGGTCTGGGGCCAACGTCCTGACTTTC. V gene TRBV5-1 combines with J gene TRBJ2-6, with D possibly being TRBD2 (6 bases). The CDR3 runs to 16 residues. Per the germline V gene, CDR1 is SGHRS and CDR2 is YFSETQ. V gave up 0 bases and J gave up 1 base, with 8 bases separating them.

The chain employs TRBV14 and TRBJ1-2; no reliable D call. The V and J ends lost 0 bases and 5 bases respectively, with 7 bases between them. Germline V lookup: CDR1 SGHDN, CDR2 FVKESK. The CDR3 runs to 13 residues. The CDR3 sequence is CASSQEYRYGYTF. CDR3 sequence (DNA): TGTGCCAGCAGCCAAGAATACAGATATGGCTACACCTTC.

The chain employs TRBV30 and TRBJ2-7; D could derive from TRBD1 or TRBD2 (6 bases each). Trimming shortened V by 0 bases and J by 5 bases, and 11 bases separated the two germline ends. The CDR3 length is 13 residues. Per the germline V gene, CDR1 is GTSNPN and CDR2 is SVGIG (reference sequence). The CDR3 nucleotides are TGTGCCTGGAGTGTTACAGGGAGGAACGAGCAGTACTTC. Amino acids: CAWSVTGRNEQYF.

The chain is built from TRBV19 and TRBJ2-7; 7 bases are a match to TRBD1. The length of the CDR3 is 14 residues. Looked up from germline, CDR1 is LNHDA and CDR2 is SQIVND (reference sequence). J lost 3 bases, V lost 7 bases, and 9 bases had no gene match. The CDR3 sequence is CASNPRGLYYEQYF. The CDR3 coding sequence is TGTGCCAGTAATCCGAGGGGGCTGTACTACGAGCAGTACTTC.

This sequence joins TRBV29-1 and TRBJ2-1; perhaps TRBD2 as D (6 bases). CDR3 length: 14 residues. Germline V gives CDR1 SQVTM, CDR2 ANQGSEA. V dropped 0 bases and J dropped 0 bases, with 6 bases sitting between them. The CDR3 DNA is TGCAGCGTTGAAGAGGGGGGCTCCTACAATGAGCAGTTCTTC. This translates into CSVEEGGSYNEQFF.

The genes are TRBV5-3 and TRBJ1-4; no reliable D call. TRBV5-3 is marked as an open reading frame, function uncertain. The V end was cut by 2 bases, the J end by 5 bases, with 13 bases between. The CDR3 totals 15 residues. As DNA, the CDR3 is TGTGCCAGAAGCTTACCGGTCGGTCAGAATGAAAAACTGTTTTTT. As protein: CARSLPVGQNEKLFF.

The chain joins TRBV6-5 to TRBJ1-5; D not resolved. Per germline, CDR1 MNHEY and CDR2 SVGAGI. The CDR3 runs to 13 residues. V lost 0 bases to trimming and J lost 6 bases, with 6 bases between them. The CDR3 DNA follows: TGTGCCAGCAGTTACTCGATTTCTCAGCCCCAGCATTTT. Its translation: CASSYSISQPQHF.

Points on this clone: The same CDR3 also results from other DNA sequences found in this sample. The chain recombines TRBV5-1 with TRBJ2-5, with TRBD1 matching 7 bases. The CDR3 covers 13 residues. Germline values: CDR1 SGHRS, CDR2 YFSETQ. V gave up 0 bases and J gave up 5 bases; unmatched junction bases: 1. CDR3 nucleotides: TGCGCCAGCAGCTTGGACAGGGGTGAGACCCAGTACTTC. Amino acids: CASSLDRGETQYF.

This clone was detected only once. The chain couples TRBV27 to TRBJ1-1; D is ambiguous. V shed 8 bases and J shed 4 bases, with 20 bases lying between them. The CDR3 runs to 15 residues. Germline loops: CDR1 MNHEY, CDR2 SMNVEV (reference sequence). CDR3 bases: TGTGCCAGCGGAAAACCGGCGCTCATCGGCACTGAAGCTTTCTTT. Translation gives CASGKPALIGTEAFF.

The chain employs TRBV21-1 and TRBJ2-1; TRBD1 is taken as the D call from the table, unchecked against the DNA. TRBV21-1 is an annotated pseudogene. This CDR3 contains 14 residues. The CDR3 DNA sequence: TGTGCCAGCAGCATCGGGACACGGTTTAATGAGCAGTTCTTC. It translates to CASSIGTRFNEQFF.